Sequencing of this TCR beta chain was carried out in a study of a mutant IDH1 vaccine in newly diagnosed glioma. Turning to the study itself: Patients began vaccination 4-6 weeks after radiotherapy alone, or with temozolomide cycles. A roughly 62% male, about 38% female split and a mean age of approximately 40 years characterized treated patients. Participants attended visit V12, the safety follow-up, at week 35, and then attended visit V13 at week 47.

Germline assignment: CDR1 SGHTA and CDR2 FQGNSA. The CDR3 totals 15 residues. Deletions cut 1 base from V and 3 bases from J, with 7 bases between. Regarding time point: week 47, end of study. With topical imiquimod, each dose of the vaccine consisted of 300 ug of mutant IDH1 20-mer peptide. Points on this clone: Its antigen remains unidentified.

TCRdb's table, derived via immunoSEQ multiplex PCR, lists solely in-frame clones and lacks some. The sample includes 50,000 to 70,000 clones, roughly four fifths of them seen just once. This TCR was sampled from a woman aged 50 to 60 with glioma. The J gene is TRBJ1-6, the V gene TRBV7-2; D is ambiguous. This sample comprised PBMCs, obtained from a glioma patient whose treatment included an IDH1 peptide vaccine. As DNA, the CDR3 is TGTGCCAGCAGCTTAGAACGGGGCTATAATTCACCCCTCCACTTT. Translating it yields CASSLERGYNSPLHF.